This T cell receptor beta chain comes out of a study of cytomegalovirus exposure and HLA in healthy donors. Study-wide context: It was reported in a later analysis that the 120 validation repertoires used the same platform as the roughly 640 first-cohort repertoires.

V lost 4 bases to trimming and J lost 2 bases; unmatched junction nucleotides: 6. CDR1 and CDR2 from the germline V gene are MNHNS and SASEGT. This CDR3 has 18 residues. The assay was immunoSEQ multiplex PCR, and TCRdb's table has in-frame clones only and misses some. The data contain just under 150,000 clones, roughly 86% of them seen just once; the ten biggest clones take up about 4.9%. Overall study results and limits: Subsequent analysis of the 95 to 150 validation repertoires found a tendency for first-cohort TCR clusters to co-occur. For most TCR sequences rarity was the rule, although some public TCRs occurred in many donors. Among the CMV-associated chains, three were confirmed in vitro as specific for CMV antigens.

A note on this clone: Its antigen is not known.

Material: PBMCs. The genes are TRBV6-1 and TRBJ2-2; TRBD2 agrees at 14 bases. The clonotype was recovered from a man between 18 and 35 years old in good health and CMV-seropositive. DNA of the CDR3: TGTGCCAGCAGTGCAGGAGGACTAGCGGGAGGAAACACCGGGGAGCTGTTTTTT. Translated: CASSAGGLAGGNTGELFF.